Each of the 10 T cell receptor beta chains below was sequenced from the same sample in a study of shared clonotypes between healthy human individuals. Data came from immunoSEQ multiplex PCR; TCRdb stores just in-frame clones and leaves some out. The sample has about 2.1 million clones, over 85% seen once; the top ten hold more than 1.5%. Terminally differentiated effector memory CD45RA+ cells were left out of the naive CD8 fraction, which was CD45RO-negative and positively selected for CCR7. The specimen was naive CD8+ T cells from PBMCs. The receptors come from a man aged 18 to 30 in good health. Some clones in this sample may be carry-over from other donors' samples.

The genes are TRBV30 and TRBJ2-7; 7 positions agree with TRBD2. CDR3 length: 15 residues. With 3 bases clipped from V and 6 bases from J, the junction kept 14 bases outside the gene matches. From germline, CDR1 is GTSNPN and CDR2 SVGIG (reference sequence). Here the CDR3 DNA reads TGTGCCTGGAGACCAGTAATAGCGGGCGGACGCGAGCAGTACTTC. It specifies CAWRPVIAGGREQYF.

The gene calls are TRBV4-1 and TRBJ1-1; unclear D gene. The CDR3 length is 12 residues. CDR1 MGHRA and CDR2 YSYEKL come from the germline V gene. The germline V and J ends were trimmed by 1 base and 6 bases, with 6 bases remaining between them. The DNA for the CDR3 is TGCGCCAGCAGCCAAGGTGATTCTGAAGCTTTCTTT. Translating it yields CASSQGDSEAFF.

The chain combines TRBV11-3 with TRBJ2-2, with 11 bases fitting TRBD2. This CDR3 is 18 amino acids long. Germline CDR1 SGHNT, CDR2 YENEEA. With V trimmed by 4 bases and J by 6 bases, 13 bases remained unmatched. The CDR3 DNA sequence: TGTGCCAGCAGCTCCGGGACTAGCGGTAAATTGGCGGCCGGGGAGCTGTTTTTT. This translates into CASSSGTSGKLAAGELFF. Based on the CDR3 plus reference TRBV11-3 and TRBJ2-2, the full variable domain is EAGVVQSPRYKIIEKKQPVAFWCNPISGHNTLYWYLQNLGQGPELLIRYENEEAVDDSQLPKDRFSAERLKGVDSTLKIQPAELGDSAVYLCASSSGTSGKLAAGELFFGEGSRLTVL.

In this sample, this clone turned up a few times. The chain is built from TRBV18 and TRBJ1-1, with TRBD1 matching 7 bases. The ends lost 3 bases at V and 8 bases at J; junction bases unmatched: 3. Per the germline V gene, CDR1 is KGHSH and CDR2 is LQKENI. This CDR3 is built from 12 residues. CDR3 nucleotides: TGTGCCAGCTCACCGGGAGGGGGCGAAGCTTTCTTT. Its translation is CASSPGGGEAFF. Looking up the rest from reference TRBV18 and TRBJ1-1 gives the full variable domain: NAGVMQNPRHLVRRRGQEARLRCSPMKGHSHVYWYRQLPEEGLKFMVYLQKENIIDESGMPKERFSAEFPKEGPSILRIQQVVRGDSAAYFCASSPGGGEAFFGQGTRLTVV.

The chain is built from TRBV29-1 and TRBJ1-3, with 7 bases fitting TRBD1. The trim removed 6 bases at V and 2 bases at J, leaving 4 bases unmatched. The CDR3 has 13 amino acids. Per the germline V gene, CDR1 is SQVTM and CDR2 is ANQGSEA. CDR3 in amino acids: CSVVGTAGNTIYF. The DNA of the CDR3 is TGCAGCGTGGTTGGGACAGCTGGAAACACCATATATTTT. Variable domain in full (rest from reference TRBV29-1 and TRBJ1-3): SAVISQKPSRDICQRGTSLTIQCQVDSQVTMMFWYRQQPGQSLTLIATANQGSEATYESGFVIDKFPISRPNLTFSTLTVSNMSPEDSSIYLCSVVGTAGNTIYFGEGSWLTVV.

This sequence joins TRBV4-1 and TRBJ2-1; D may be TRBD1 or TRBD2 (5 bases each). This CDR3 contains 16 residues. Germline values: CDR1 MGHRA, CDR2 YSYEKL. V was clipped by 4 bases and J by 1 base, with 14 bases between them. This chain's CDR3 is CASSPRTGPSYNEQFF. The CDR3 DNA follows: TGCGCCAGCAGCCCCCGGACGGGACCTTCCTACAATGAGCAGTTCTTC.

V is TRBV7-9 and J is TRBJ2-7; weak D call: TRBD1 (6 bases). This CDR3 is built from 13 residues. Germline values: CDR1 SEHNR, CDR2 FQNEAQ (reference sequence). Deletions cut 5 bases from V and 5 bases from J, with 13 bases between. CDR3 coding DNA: TGTGCCAGCAGCGATGACAGGATAGACGAGCAGTACTTC. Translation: CASSDDRIDEQYF.

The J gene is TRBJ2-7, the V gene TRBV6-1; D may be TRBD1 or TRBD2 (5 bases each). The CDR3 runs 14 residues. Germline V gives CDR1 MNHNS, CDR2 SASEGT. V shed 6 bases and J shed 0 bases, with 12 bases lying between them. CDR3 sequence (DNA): TGTGCCAGCAGGCCGGGACCCGACTCCTACGAGCAGTACTTC. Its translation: CASRPGPDSYEQYF.

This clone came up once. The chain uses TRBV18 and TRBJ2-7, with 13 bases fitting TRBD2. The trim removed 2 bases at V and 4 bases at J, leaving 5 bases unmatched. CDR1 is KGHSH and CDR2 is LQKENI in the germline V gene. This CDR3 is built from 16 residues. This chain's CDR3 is CASSPGTSGMWYEQYF. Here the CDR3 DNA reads TGTGCCAGCTCACCAGGGACTAGCGGGATGTGGTACGAGCAGTACTTC.

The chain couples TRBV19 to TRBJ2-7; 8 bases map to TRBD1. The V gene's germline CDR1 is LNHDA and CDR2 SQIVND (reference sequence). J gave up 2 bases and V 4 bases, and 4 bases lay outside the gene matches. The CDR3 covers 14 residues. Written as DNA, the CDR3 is TGTGCCAGTAGTAGGACAGGGAGTGCCTACGAGCAGTACTTC. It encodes CASSRTGSAYEQYF.